This entry lists 5 T cell receptor beta chains sequenced from one sample in a study of spatial heterogeneity in lung cancer. TCRdb re-called the 5' RACE reads through MiXCR, storing one row per CDR3 protein. The sample gives about 7,000 distinct CDR3 sequences, 6% to 7% of which show up once; around 74% is in the top ten. As to time point: sample taken at primary tumor resection. Sequenced here: PBMCs, sampled at surgery. Receptors were obtained from a male donor with early-stage non-small cell lung cancer.

This clonotype was found many times. The rearrangement joins TRBV18 to TRBJ1-6, with 8 bases matching TRBD1. With 2 bases clipped from V and 8 bases from J, the junction kept 8 bases outside the gene matches. The CDR3 totals 16 residues. The V gene's germline CDR1 is KGHSH and CDR2 LQKENI. CDR3 DNA: TGTGCCAGCTCACCATTCCTCGGACAGGGCGATTCACCCCTCCACTTT. This translates into CASSPFLGQGDSPLHF. The whole variable domain, remainder taken from reference TRBV18 and TRBJ1-6, is NAGVMQNPRHLVRRRGQEARLRCSPMKGHSHVYWYRQLPEEGLKFMVYLQKENIIDESGMPKERFSAEFPKEGPSILRIQQVVRGDSAAYFCASSPFLGQGDSPLHFGNGTRLTVT.

This clonotype was recorded at least ten times. The V gene is TRBV29-1, the J gene TRBJ1-1, with a weak D call TRBD1 (5 bases). The CDR3 totals 13 residues. Germline V gene lookup returns CDR1 SQVTM and CDR2 ANQGSEA. V lost 3 bases to trimming and J lost 5 bases, with 13 bases between them. The CDR3 region has the DNA TGCAGCGTTGACCGGGGGTTTGGGACTGAAGCTTTCTTT. Translating it yields CSVDRGFGTEAFF.

Many counts were recorded for this clonotype. The chain joins TRBV24-1 to TRBJ2-5, with D possibly TRBD2 on 5 matching bases. Germline CDR1 KGHDR, CDR2 SFDVKD. V lost 8 bases and J lost 0, with 12 bases in between. This CDR3 contains 14 residues. In DNA form, the CDR3 reads TGTGCCACCACACCAGCGAGGGACCAAGAGACCCAGTACTTC. It codes for CATTPARDQETQYF.

This chain joins TRBV3-1 and TRBJ1-1; D is possibly TRBD1 (6 bases). V dropped 3 bases and J dropped 5 bases, with 13 bases sitting between them. Per the germline V gene, CDR1 is LGHDT and CDR2 is YNNKEL (reference sequence). This CDR3 has 14 residues. The CDR3 DNA reads TGTGCCAGCAGCCAGGAAATCCAGGGGACTGAAGCTTTCTTT. This sequence encodes CASSQEIQGTEAFF.

This clonotype was observed many times. The V call is TRBV2, the J call TRBJ2-1; D remains ambiguous. V lost 1 base and J 7 bases, leaving 11 bases between the germline ends. The germline V gene encodes CDR1 SNHLY and CDR2 FYNNEI. This CDR3 spans 14 amino acids. The CDR3 sequence: CASSEGPPVNEQFF. Written as DNA, the CDR3 is TGTGCCAGCAGTGAAGGCCCCCCGGTGAATGAGCAGTTCTTC.